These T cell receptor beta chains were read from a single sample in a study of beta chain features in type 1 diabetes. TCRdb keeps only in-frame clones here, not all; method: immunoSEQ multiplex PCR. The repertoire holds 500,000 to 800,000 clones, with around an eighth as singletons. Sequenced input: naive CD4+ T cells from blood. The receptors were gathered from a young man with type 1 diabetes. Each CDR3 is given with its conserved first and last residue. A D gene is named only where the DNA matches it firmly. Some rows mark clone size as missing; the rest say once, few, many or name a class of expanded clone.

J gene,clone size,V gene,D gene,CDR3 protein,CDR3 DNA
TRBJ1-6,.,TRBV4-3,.,CASSPGQLADSPLHF,TGCGCCAGCAGCCCTGGGCAGTTAGCGGATTCACCCCTCCACTTT
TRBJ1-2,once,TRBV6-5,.,CASSSQAYDNYGYTF,TGTGCCAGCAGTAGTCAGGCCTACGATAACTATGGCTACACCTTC
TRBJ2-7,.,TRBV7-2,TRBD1,CASSSGPGQDYEQYF,TGTGCCAGCAGCTCTGGGCCGGGACAGGACTACGAGCAGTACTTC
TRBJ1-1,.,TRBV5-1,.,CASSLASPNTEAFF,TGCGCCAGCAGCTTGGCGAGCCCTAACACTGAAGCTTTCTTT
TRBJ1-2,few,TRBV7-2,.,CASSPGLGANYGYTF,TGTGCCAGCAGCCCTGGGCTGGGGGCCAACTATGGCTACACCTTC
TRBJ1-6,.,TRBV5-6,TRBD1,CASSGPGTGVNNSPLHF,TGTGCCAGCAGCGGACCCGGGACAGGGGTGAATAATTCACCCCTCCACTTT
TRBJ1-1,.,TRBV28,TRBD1,CASSSGQAMGLAFF,TGTGCCAGCAGTTCGGGACAGGCGATGGGTTTAGCTTTCTTT
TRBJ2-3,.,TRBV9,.,CASSRSTDTQYF,TGTGCCAGCAGTCGCAGCACAGATACGCAGTATTTT
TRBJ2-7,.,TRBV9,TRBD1,CASSGLTGGGEQYF,TGTGCCAGCAGCGGGCTGACAGGGGGCGGCGAGCAGTACTTC
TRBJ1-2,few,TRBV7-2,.,CASSSSDSLYGYTF,TGTGCCAGCAGCTCCTCAGACAGCCTCTATGGCTACACCTTC
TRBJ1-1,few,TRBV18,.,CASSPQGTENTEAFF,TGTGCCAGCTCACCACAGGGGACGGAGAACACTGAAGCTTTCTTT
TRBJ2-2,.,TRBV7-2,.,CASSRGLPGRRTDTGELFF,TGTGCCAGCAGCCGCGGGCTCCCAGGGCGGAGGACCGACACCGGGGAGCTGTTTTTT
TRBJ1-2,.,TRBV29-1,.,CSVELSGRGYGYTF,TGCAGCGTTGAACTGAGCGGGAGAGGCTATGGCTACACCTTC
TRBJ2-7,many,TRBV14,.,CASSHGNGAGEYF,TGTGCCAGCAGCCACGGGAATGGGGCAGGGGAGTACTTC
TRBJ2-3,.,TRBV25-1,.,CASSEGSSTSTDTQYF,TGTGCCAGCAGTGAGGGGTCCTCAACTAGCACAGATACGCAGTATTTT
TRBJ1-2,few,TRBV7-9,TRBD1,CASSARDSIYGYTF,TGTGCCAGCAGCGCCCGGGACAGCATCTATGGCTACACCTTC
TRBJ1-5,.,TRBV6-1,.,CATVQGPRLAQHF,TGTGCCACCGTGCAGGGGCCCCGTTTGGCCCAGCATTTT
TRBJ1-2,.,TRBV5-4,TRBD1,CASSPESRQGYGYTF,TGTGCCAGCAGCCCGGAATCAAGACAGGGCTATGGCTACACCTTC
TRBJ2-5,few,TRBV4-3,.,CASSQDHQETQYF,TGCGCCAGCAGCCAAGACCACCAAGAGACCCAGTACTTC
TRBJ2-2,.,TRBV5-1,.,CASSLGTDSYTGELFF,TGCGCCAGCAGCCTCGGGACGGATTCATACACCGGGGAGCTGTTTTTT
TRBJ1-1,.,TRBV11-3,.,CASSLGGQNTEAFF,TGTGCCAGCAGCTTAGGGGGGCAGAACACTGAAGCTTTCTTT
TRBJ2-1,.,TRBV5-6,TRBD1,CASRVTGESYNEQFF,TGTGCCAGCAGGGTGACAGGGGAGTCGTACAATGAGCAGTTCTTC
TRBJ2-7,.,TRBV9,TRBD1,CASSERWDSGYEQYF,TGTGCCAGCAGCGAACGTTGGGACAGTGGATACGAGCAGTACTTC
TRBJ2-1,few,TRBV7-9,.,CASKPLTGAFNEQFF,TGTGCCAGTAAACCCCTAACGGGGGCCTTCAATGAGCAGTTCTTC
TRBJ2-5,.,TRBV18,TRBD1,CASSPGQYQETQYF,TGTGCCAGCTCACCGGGACAGTACCAAGAGACCCAGTACTTC
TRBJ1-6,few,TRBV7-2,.,CASSLAMQAPFNSPLHF,TGTGCCAGCAGCTTAGCTATGCAGGCGCCCTTTAATTCACCCCTCCACTTT
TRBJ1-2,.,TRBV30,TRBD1,CAWSRDSVERYTF,TGTGCCTGGAGCCGGGACAGTGTTGAACGCTACACCTTC
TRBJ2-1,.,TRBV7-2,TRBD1,CASRLTGTEYNEQFF,TGTGCCAGCAGGTTAACCGGGACAGAATACAATGAGCAGTTCTTC
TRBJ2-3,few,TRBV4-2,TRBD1,CASSQLSSGTGRSDTQYF,TGTGCCAGCAGCCAATTATCCTCCGGGACAGGGAGGTCAGATACGCAGTATTTT
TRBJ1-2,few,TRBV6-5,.,CASSPGTMGYTF,TGTGCCAGCAGCCCCGGGACTATGGGCTACACCTTC
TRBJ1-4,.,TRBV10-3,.,CAISVLPGQTTNEKLFF,TGTGCCATCAGCGTACTACCTGGACAGACCACTAATGAAAAACTGTTTTTT
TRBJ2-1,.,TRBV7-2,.,CASSFRTQYNEQFF,TGTGCCAGCAGCTTTCGGACACAATACAATGAGCAGTTCTTC
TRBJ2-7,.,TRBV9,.,CASGDSYEQYF,TGTGCCAGCGGGGACTCCTACGAGCAGTACTTC
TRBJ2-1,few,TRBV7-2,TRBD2,CASSFGGASYNEQFF,TGTGCCAGCAGCTTCGGGGGGGCGTCCTACAATGAGCAGTTCTTC
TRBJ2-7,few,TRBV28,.,CATKDGSSYEQYF,TGTGCCACCAAGGACGGGAGCTCCTACGAGCAGTACTTC
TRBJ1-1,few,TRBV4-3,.,CASSPQGGDTEAFF,TGCGCCAGCAGCCCTCAAGGGGGTGACACTGAAGCTTTCTTT
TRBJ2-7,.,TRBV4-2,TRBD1,CASSSDRGQGEQYF,TGTGCCAGCAGTTCGGACAGGGGGCAGGGCGAGCAGTACTTC
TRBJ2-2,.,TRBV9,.,CASSVLADTGELFF,TGTGCCAGCAGCGTCCTAGCAGACACCGGGGAGCTGTTTTTT
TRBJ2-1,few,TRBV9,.,CASTSSSYNEQFF,TGTGCCAGCACTAGTAGCTCCTACAATGAGCAGTTCTTC
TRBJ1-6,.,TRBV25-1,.,CASSLNSGRGESPLHF,TGTGCCAGCAGTCTAAACTCGGGGCGCGGAGAATCACCCCTCCACTTT
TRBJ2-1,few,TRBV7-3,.,CASSLHGNEQFF,TGTGCCAGCAGCTTACACGGCAATGAGCAGTTCTTC
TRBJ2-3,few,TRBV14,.,CASSPQGDTQYF,TGTGCCAGCAGCCCTCAGGGTGATACGCAGTATTTT
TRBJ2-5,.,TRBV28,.,CASSLVKTQYF,TGTGCCAGCAGTTTGGTTAAGACCCAGTACTTC
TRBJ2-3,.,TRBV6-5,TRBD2,CASGLARGSTDTQYF,TGTGCCAGCGGACTAGCGAGGGGCAGTACAGATACGCAGTATTTT
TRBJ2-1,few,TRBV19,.,CASNPNVEYNEQFF,TGTGCCAGTAACCCCAACGTTGAGTACAATGAGCAGTTCTTC
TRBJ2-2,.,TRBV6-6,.,CASSYGLTNTGELFF,TGTGCCAGCAGTTACGGATTGACGAACACCGGGGAGCTGTTTTTT
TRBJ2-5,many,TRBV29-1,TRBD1,CSVAGQGETQYF,TGCAGCGTAGCGGGACAGGGAGAGACCCAGTACTTC
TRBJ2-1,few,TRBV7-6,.,CASSLEPADSYNEQFF,TGTGCCAGCAGCTTAGAGCCAGCCGACTCCTACAATGAGCAGTTCTTC
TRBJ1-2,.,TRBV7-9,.,CASSPISGQPPFF,TGTGCCAGCAGCCCGATTTCTGGACAGCCCCCATTCTTC
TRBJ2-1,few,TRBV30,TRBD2,CAWKGTSGGLVYNEQFF,TGTGCCTGGAAAGGGACTAGCGGGGGACTTGTATACAATGAGCAGTTCTTC
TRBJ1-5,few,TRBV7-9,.,CASSLADQPQHF,TGTGCCAGCAGCTTAGCAGATCAGCCCCAGCATTTT
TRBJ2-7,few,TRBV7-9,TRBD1,CASSLVQGEPSHF,TGTGCCAGCAGCTTAGTACAGGGGGAGCCGTCGCACTTC
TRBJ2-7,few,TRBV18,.,CASSRGTGRSNEQYF,TGTGCCAGCTCACGGGGTACCGGGCGCTCGAACGAGCAGTACTTC
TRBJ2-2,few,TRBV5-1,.,CASSLGLNTGELFF,TGCGCCAGCAGCTTGGGACTGAACACCGGGGAGCTGTTTTTT
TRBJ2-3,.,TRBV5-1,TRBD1,CASSTPGQPTDTQYF,TGCGCCAGCAGCACACCGGGACAGCCCACAGATACGCAGTATTTT
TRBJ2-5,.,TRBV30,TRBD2,CAWSVQSGGYQETQYF,TGTGCCTGGAGTGTACAAAGCGGGGGGTACCAAGAGACCCAGTACTTC
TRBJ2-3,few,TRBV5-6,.,CASSLFQGEFTDTQYF,TGTGCCAGCAGCTTATTCCAGGGAGAGTTCACAGATACGCAGTATTTT
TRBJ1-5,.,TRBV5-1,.,CASRRDFSQPQHF,TGCGCCAGCAGGCGGGACTTTTCCCAGCCCCAGCATTTT
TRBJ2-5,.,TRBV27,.,CASSSGVRRRWTQYF,TGTGCCAGCAGTTCTGGGGTCCGCCGACGGTGGACCCAGTACTTC